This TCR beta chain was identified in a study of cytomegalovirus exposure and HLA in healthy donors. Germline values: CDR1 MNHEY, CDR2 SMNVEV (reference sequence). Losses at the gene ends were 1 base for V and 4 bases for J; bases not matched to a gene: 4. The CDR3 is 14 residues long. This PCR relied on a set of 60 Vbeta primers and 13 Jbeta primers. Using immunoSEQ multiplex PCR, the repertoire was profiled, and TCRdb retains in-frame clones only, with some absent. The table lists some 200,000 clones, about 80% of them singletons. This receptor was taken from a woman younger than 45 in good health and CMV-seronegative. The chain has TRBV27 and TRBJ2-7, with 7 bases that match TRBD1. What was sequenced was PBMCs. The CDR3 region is CASSLLQGRYEQYF. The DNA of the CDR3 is TGTGCCAGCAGTTTATTACAGGGGCGGTACGAGCAGTACTTC.